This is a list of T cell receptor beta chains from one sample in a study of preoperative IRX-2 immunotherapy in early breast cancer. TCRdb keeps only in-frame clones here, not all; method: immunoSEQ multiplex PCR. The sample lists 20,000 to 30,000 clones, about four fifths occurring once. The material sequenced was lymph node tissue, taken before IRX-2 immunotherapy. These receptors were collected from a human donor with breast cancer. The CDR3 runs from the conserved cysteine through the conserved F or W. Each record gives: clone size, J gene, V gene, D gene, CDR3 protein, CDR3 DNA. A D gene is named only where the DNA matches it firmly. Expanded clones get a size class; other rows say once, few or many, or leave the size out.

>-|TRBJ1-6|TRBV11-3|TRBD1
CASSPDRAVNSPLHF
TGTGCCAGCAGTCCCGACAGGGCGGTTAATTCACCCCTCCACTTT
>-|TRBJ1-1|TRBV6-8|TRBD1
CASSSPIPGQGGAMNTEAFF
TGTGCCAGCAGTTCTCCAATTCCGGGACAGGGGGGCGCCATGAACACTGAAGCTTTCTTT
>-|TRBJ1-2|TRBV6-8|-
CASTSPREGDYGYTF
TGTGCCAGCACCTCCCCCAGGGAGGGGGACTATGGCTACACCTTC
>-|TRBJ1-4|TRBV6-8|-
CASSYPGPRMGEKLFF
TGTGCCAGCAGTTACCCTGGACCCCGGATGGGCGAAAAACTGTTTTTT
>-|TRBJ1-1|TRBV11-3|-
CASSPEPSRMNTEAFF
TGTGCCAGCAGTCCAGAGCCCTCCCGCATGAACACTGAAGCTTTCTTT
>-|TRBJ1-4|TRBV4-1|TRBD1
CASSQDGNRGRSNEKLFF
TGCGCCAGCAGCCAAGATGGAAACAGGGGGCGATCTAATGAAAAACTGTTTTTT
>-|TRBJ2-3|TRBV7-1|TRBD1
CASSYDRGSTDTQYF
TGTGCCAGCAGCTACGACAGGGGGTCCACAGATACGCAGTATTTT
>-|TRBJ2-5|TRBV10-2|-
CASREAEETQYF
TGCGCCAGCAGAGAGGCTGAAGAGACCCAGTACTTC
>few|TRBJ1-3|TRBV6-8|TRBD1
CASSPDRSGGNTIYF
TGTGCCAGCAGCCCGGACAGGTCCGGTGGAAACACCATATATTTT
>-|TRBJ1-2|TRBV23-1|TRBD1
CASSQEPGQGGGYTF
TGCGCCAGCAGCCAAGAGCCGGGACAGGGAGGTGGCTACACCTTC
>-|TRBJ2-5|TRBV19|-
CASSIGQGSVETQYF
TGTGCCAGTAGTATAGGTCAGGGTAGCGTAGAGACCCAGTACTTC
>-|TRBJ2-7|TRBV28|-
CATRGATYEQYF
TGTGCCACCAGGGGGGCTACCTACGAGCAGTACTTC
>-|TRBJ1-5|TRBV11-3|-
CASSLDGSNQPQHF
TGTGCCAGCAGCTTAGATGGTAGCAATCAGCCCCAGCATTTT
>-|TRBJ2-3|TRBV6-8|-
CASSYDWETDTQYF
TGTGCCAGCAGTTACGATTGGGAGACAGATACGCAGTATTTT
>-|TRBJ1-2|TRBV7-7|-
CASSLGEVGNYGYTF
TGTGCCAGCAGCCTGGGGGAGGTAGGTAACTATGGCTACACCTTC
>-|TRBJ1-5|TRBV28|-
CASRPRGRNQPQHF
TGTGCCAGCAGGCCACGGGGCCGCAATCAGCCCCAGCATTTT
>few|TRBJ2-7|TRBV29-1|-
CSAWTTPNYEQYF
TGCAGCGCCTGGACAACCCCAAATTACGAGCAGTACTTC
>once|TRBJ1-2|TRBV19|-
CASTPTGTTLIYGYTF
TGTGCCAGTACCCCCACAGGTACAACGCTAATCTATGGCTACACCTTC
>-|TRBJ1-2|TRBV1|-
CASSPSPGGYGYTF
TGCGCCAGCAGTCCAAGCCCCGGGGGTTATGGCTACACCTTC
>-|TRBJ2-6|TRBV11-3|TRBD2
CASSPTFARGTGANVLTF
TGTGCCAGCAGCCCCACCTTCGCGCGGGGGACCGGGGCCAACGTCCTGACTTTC
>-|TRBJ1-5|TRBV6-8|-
CASSYSWGNQPQHF
TGTGCCAGCAGTTACTCGTGGGGAAATCAGCCCCAGCATTTT
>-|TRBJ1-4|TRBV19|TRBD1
CASQKRTGNNEKLFF
TGTGCCAGTCAGAAACGGACAGGGAATAATGAAAAACTGTTTTTT
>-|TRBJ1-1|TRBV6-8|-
CASSLTGNTEAFF
TGTGCCAGCAGCCTGACAGGGAACACTGAAGCTTTCTTT
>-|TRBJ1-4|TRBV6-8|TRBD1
CASSYQGARNEKLFF
TGTGCCAGCAGTTATCAGGGGGCGAGGAATGAAAAACTGTTTTTT
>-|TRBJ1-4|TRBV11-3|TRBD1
CASSPTGDSTTEKLFF
TGTGCCAGCAGCCCAACCGGGGACAGTACTACTGAAAAACTGTTTTTT
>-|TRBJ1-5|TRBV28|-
CASSFIPSPGYSNQPQHF
TGTGCCAGCAGTTTTATCCCTTCACCTGGGTATAGCAATCAGCCCCAGCATTTT
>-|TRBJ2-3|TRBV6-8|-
CASSYREVSTDTQYF
TGTGCCAGCAGTTACCGGGAAGTCAGCACAGATACGCAGTATTTT
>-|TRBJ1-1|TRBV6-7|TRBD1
CASSGPGTGPMNTEAFF
TGTGCCAGCAGTGGACCCGGGACAGGGCCGATGAACACTGAAGCTTTCTTT
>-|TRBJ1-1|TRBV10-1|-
CASRVSGGGGTEAFF
TGCGCCAGCAGGGTTTCGGGAGGGGGAGGAACTGAAGCTTTCTTT
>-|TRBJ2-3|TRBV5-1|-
CASSLGLGDFTTSTDTQYF
TGCGCCAGCAGCTTGGGGCTTGGAGACTTCACTACTAGCACAGATACGCAGTATTTT
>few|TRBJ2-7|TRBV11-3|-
CASSLDLETHEQYF
TGTGCCAGCAGCTTGGACCTCGAGACCCACGAGCAGTACTTC
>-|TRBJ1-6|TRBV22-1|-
CASRGTSEHSPLHF
TGTGCCAGCAGAGGGACTTCCGAACATTCACCCCTCCACTTT
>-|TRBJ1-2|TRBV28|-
CASGTSDYGYTF
TGTGCCAGCGGGACATCTGACTATGGCTACACCTTC
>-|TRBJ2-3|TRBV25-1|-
CASSDPIGKSYTDTQYF
TGTGCCAGCAGTGACCCGATAGGTAAAAGTTACACAGATACGCAGTATTTT
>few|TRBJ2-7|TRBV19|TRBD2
CASSTVAGGSYEQYF
TGTGCCAGTAGTACCGTAGCGGGGGGTTCCTACGAGCAGTACTTC
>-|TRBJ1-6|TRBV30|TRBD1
CAWNPGQGFSPLHF
TGTGCCTGGAACCCGGGACAGGGTTTTTCACCCCTCCACTTT
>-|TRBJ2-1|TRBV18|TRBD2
CASSPPGTSGINEQFF
TGTGCCAGCTCACCACCCGGGACTAGCGGCATCAATGAGCAGTTCTTC
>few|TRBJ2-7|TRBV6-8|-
CASTYGAGASYEQYF
TGTGCCAGCACCTACGGCGCGGGGGCATCCTACGAGCAGTACTTC
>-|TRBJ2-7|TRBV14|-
CASNGQSKEQYF
TGTGCCAGCAACGGACAGAGCAAAGAGCAGTACTTC
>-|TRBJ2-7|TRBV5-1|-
CASSSTPSSSLNEQYF
TGCGCCAGCAGCTCGACTCCTTCAAGCTCTCTCAACGAGCAGTACTTC
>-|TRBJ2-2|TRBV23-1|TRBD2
CASSRSMGAGDTGELFF
TGCGCCAGCAGCCGTAGCATGGGAGCGGGGGACACCGGGGAGCTGTTTTTT
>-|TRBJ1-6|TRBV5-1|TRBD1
CASSLVGQGWSSPLHF
TGCGCCAGCAGCTTGGTAGGACAGGGTTGGAGTTCACCCCTCCACTTT
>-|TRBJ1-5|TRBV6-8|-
CAISGDLGPNQPQHF
TGTGCCATCAGTGGGGACTTAGGCCCTAATCAGCCCCAGCATTTT
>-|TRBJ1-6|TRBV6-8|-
CASSGIGPVGSPLHF
TGTGCCAGCAGTGGTATCGGTCCGGTGGGTTCACCCCTCCACTTT
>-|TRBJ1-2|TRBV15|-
CATSRDTSNIYGYTF
TGTGCCACCAGCAGAGATACCTCGAACATCTATGGCTACACCTTC
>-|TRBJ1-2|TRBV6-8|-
CASRNRQLVYGYTF
TGTGCCAGCAGAAACCGACAGCTCGTCTATGGCTACACCTTC
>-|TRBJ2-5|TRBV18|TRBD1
CASSPGTGAQETQYF
TGTGCCAGCTCACCGGGGACAGGGGCCCAAGAGACCCAGTACTTC
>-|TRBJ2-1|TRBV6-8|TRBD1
CASSYAGGLVYEQFF
TGTGCCAGCAGTTACGCAGGGGGCCTGGTCTATGAGCAGTTCTTC
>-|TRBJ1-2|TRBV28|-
CASSRTVYGYTF
TGTGCCAGCAGTCGAACAGTTTATGGCTACACCTTC
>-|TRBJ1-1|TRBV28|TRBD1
CASSLNRGTEAFF
TGTGCCAGCAGTTTGAACAGGGGAACTGAAGCTTTCTTT
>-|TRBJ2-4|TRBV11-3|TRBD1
CASSRTGEAKNIQYF
TGTGCCAGCAGCCGGACAGGGGAGGCCAAAAACATTCAGTACTTC
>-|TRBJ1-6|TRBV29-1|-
CSVVTSRNSPLHF
TGCAGCGTTGTCACAAGTCGTAATTCACCCCTCCACTTT
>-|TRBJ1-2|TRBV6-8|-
CANYRGTYGYTF
TGTGCCAATTACAGAGGGACCTATGGCTACACCTTC
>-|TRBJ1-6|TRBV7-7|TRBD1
CASSTWTGRYNSPLHF
TGTGCCAGCAGCACTTGGACAGGGCGCTATAATTCACCCCTCCACTTT
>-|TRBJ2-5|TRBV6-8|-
CASSTPRESGGETQYF
TGTGCCAGCAGCACACCTAGGGAGTCTGGAGGAGAGACCCAGTACTTC